A single sample is the source of the 23 T cell receptor beta chains below, sequenced in a study of T cell responses to AZD1222 COVID-19 vaccine. Clones were sequenced by immunoSEQ multiplex PCR, and TCRdb holds only the in-frame ones, with some missing. This table holds about 110,000 clones, about nine tenths found once. This material consisted of peripheral blood, taken 28 days after the second AZD1222 dose. The receptors shown here come from an adult who received the AZD1222 COVID-19 vaccine.

This clone was recorded a few times. The J gene is TRBJ1-3, the V gene TRBV5-4, with D unresolved. This CDR3 spans 13 amino acids. Per the germline V gene, CDR1 is SGHNT and CDR2 is YYREEE (reference sequence). V was trimmed by 5 bases and J by 4 bases, leaving 10 bases between them. DNA of the CDR3: TGTGCCAGCAGTGTGCCGGCAGGAAACACCATATATTTT. It encodes CASSVPAGNTIYF.

There are a few counts of this clone. This chain connects TRBV5-1 to TRBJ2-2, with D perhaps given as TRBD1 or TRBD2 (5 bases each). Germline V gene lookup returns CDR1 SGHRS and CDR2 YFSETQ. V lost 0 bases to trimming and J lost 7 bases, with 10 bases between them. The CDR3 runs to 14 residues. DNA of the CDR3: TGCGCCAGCAGCTTGGTTCAGGGAGACGGGGAGCTGTTTTTT. Translated: CASSLVQGDGELFF.

The V call is TRBV3-1 (or the pseudogene TRBV3-2), the J call TRBJ2-7, with 8 positions matching TRBD1. Germline CDR1 and CDR2: LGHDT and YNNKEL (reference sequence). The CDR3 sequence is 15 residues long. The J segment lost 5 bases and the V segment lost 4 bases, leaving 10 bases of the junction unmatched. The CDR3 bases are TGTGCCAGCAGCCCTGGGACAGGTAGTCTCCACGAGCAGTACTTC. Its protein product is CASSPGTGSLHEQYF.

A few counts support this clone. The chain is built from TRBV2 and TRBJ1-1, with a possible D match to TRBD1 (6 bases). The CDR3 has 12 amino acids. Germline CDR1 is SNHLY and CDR2 is FYNNEI. The V and J ends lost 3 bases and 10 bases respectively, with 12 bases between them. CDR3 protein: CASSDTSGVAFF. CDR3 DNA sequence: TGTGCCAGCAGTGATACATCAGGGGTAGCTTTCTTT.

The V and J genes are TRBV6-5 and TRBJ1-1; 9 nucleotides agree with TRBD1. Germline-derived CDR1 and CDR2 are MNHEY and SVGAGI. This CDR3 region has 12 residues. J lost 7 bases, V lost 8 bases, and 5 bases had no gene match. This CDR3 is CASSYRGREAFF. CDR3 coding DNA: TGTGCCAGCTCTTACAGGGGGCGTGAAGCTTTCTTT.

The chain is built from TRBV29-1 and TRBJ1-2, with 10 bases fitting TRBD1. This CDR3 is 12 amino acids long. Germline CDR1 and CDR2: SQVTM and ANQGSEA. With V trimmed by 7 bases and J by 7 bases, 6 bases remained unmatched. CDR3 nucleotide sequence: TGCAGCGCCCTAAGGACAGGGGGTGGCTACACCTTC. Protein product: CSALRTGGGYTF.

This rearrangement joins TRBV5-1 to TRBJ2-1, with 12 bases aligning to TRBD2. Germline V CDR1 and CDR2: SGHRS, YFSETQ. The J segment lost 4 bases and the V segment lost 5 bases, leaving 7 bases of the junction unmatched. CDR3 length: 16 residues. For the CDR3, the DNA is TGCGCCAGCAGGGGCACTAGCGGGGGGCCGTACAATGAGCAGTTCTTC. Translated, it gives CASRGTSGGPYNEQFF.

V and J are TRBV3-1 (or the pseudogene TRBV3-2) and TRBJ2-5; D not certain. The J call is doubtful: the DNA matches TRBJ2-7 better. The CDR3 extends over 14 amino acids. Germline lookup yields CDR1 LGHDT and CDR2 YNNKEL (reference sequence). The CDR3 here is CASSQARRNYEQYF. CDR3 nucleotide sequence: TGTGCCAGCAGCCAAGCGCGCCGGAACTACGAGCAGTACTTC.

This clone was counted a few times. The rearrangement links TRBV9 to TRBJ1-4, with 7 positions matching TRBD1. The CDR3 has 15 residues. J was trimmed by 8 bases and V by 2 bases; bases with no gene match: 9. Germline-derived CDR1 and CDR2 are SGDLS and YYNGEE. The CDR3 spells CASSVGQAYNEKLFF. The CDR3 nucleotides are TGTGCCAGCAGCGTCGGACAGGCCTATAACGAAAAACTGTTTTTT.

This clone was detected once. V is TRBV9 and J is TRBJ1-6; 7 bases are shared with TRBD1. This CDR3 comprises 16 residues. V lost 4 bases to trimming and J lost 7 bases; unmatched junction nucleotides: 11. Germline V gene lookup returns CDR1 SGDLS and CDR2 YYNGEE. CDR3 sequence (DNA): TGTGCCAGCAGCTCCCCCCGGGACAGAGAGAATTCACCCCTCCACTTT. Protein product: CASSSPRDRENSPLHF.

The CDR3 DNA reads as TGTGCCAGCAGCAAAGTCGAGACAGATCGCCCCTACGAGCAGTACTTC. Its protein is CASSKVETDRPYEQYF. The V call is TRBV21-1, the J call TRBJ2-7; the listed D gene, TRBD1, was not tested against the DNA. TRBV21-1 is classified as a pseudogene. CDR3 length: 16 amino acids.

The chain uses TRBV28 and TRBJ1-1; perhaps TRBD1 as D (6 bases). The CDR3 sequence is 16 residues long. From germline, CDR1 is MDHEN and CDR2 SYDVKM. Trimming took 8 bases from V and 1 from J, leaving 20 bases between them. CDR3 nucleotides: TGTGCCAGCCCCGCCCCGGGGGGCCAAGGGAACACTGAAGCTTTCTTT. It translates to CASPAPGGQGNTEAFF.

Written as DNA, the CDR3 is TGTGCCAGCAGCACCGTAGGAGGGGAGGAACAGCCCCAGCATTTT. Residues: CASSTVGGEEQPQHF. The chain carries TRBV7-2 and TRBJ1-5; a weak D match, TRBD1 (5 bases). Trimming removed 5 bases at V and 7 bases at J, with 18 bases between. The CDR3 runs to 15 residues. The germline V gene has CDR1 SGHTA and CDR2 FQGNSA.

This clone was recorded once. J is TRBJ1-1 and V is TRBV2, with a weak D call TRBD1 (5 bases). V was cut by 7 bases and J by 7 bases, with 22 bases left in between. Germline V CDR1 and CDR2: SNHLY, FYNNEI. The CDR3 contains 15 residues. The CDR3 loop reads CASIPFGAPRSEAFF. CDR3 DNA: TGTGCCAGCATACCCTTCGGGGCCCCGAGGAGTGAAGCTTTCTTT.

The rearrangement joins TRBV6-2 or TRBV6-3 to TRBJ1-2; the D is unclear. Germline V gene lookup returns CDR1 MNHEY and CDR2 SVGEGT. V lost 5 bases and J lost 8, with 9 bases in between. The length of the CDR3 is 11 residues. CDR3 sequence reads: CASSRGDGYTF. CDR3 nucleotide sequence: TGTGCCAGCAGTCGCGGAGACGGCTACACCTTC.

The chain employs TRBV5-1 and TRBJ1-6; 7 nucleotides match TRBD1. Germline CDR1 is SGHRS and CDR2 is YFSETQ. This CDR3 contains 14 residues. The ends lost 5 bases at V and 7 bases at J; junction bases unmatched: 6. Here the CDR3 DNA reads TGCGCCAGCAGTACCGGGACAGAAAATTCACCCCTCCACTTT. It yields the protein CASSTGTENSPLHF.

This clone was observed a single time. V and J are TRBV9 and TRBJ1-3, with 10 bases aligning to TRBD1. With 3 bases clipped from V and 3 bases from J, the junction kept 9 bases outside the gene matches. CDR1 and CDR2 (germline): SGDLS, YYNGEE. The CDR3 is 17 residues long. This CDR3 is CASSAYMGTGVGNTIYF. CDR3 DNA: TGTGCCAGCAGCGCCTATATGGGGACAGGGGTTGGAAACACCATATATTTT.

The gene calls are TRBV28 and TRBJ2-1, with 9 bases identical to TRBD2. The CDR3 is 13 amino acids. Germline V gives CDR1 MDHEN, CDR2 SYDVKM. The V gene end was trimmed by 7 bases and the J gene end by 5 bases; junction bases not matched to a gene: 3. The CDR3 coding sequence is TGTGCCAGCATGATAGCGGGGGACAATGAGCAGTTCTTC. As protein: CASMIAGDNEQFF.

This rearrangement joins TRBV27 to TRBJ2-7; TRBD2 might be the D (6 bases). The CDR3 loop spans 15 amino acids. V was clipped by 8 bases and J by 7 bases, with 24 bases between them. CDR1 MNHEY and CDR2 SMNVEV come from the germline V gene (reference sequence). The CDR3 sequence: CASASTGLARWEQYF. The CDR3 bases are TGTGCCAGCGCCTCAACTGGGCTAGCGAGGTGGGAGCAGTACTTC.

The V call is TRBV5-1, the J call TRBJ1-1; D might be TRBD1 (6 bases). The germline CDR1 and CDR2 sequences are SGHRS and YFSETQ. This CDR3 comprises 14 residues. V was clipped by 2 bases and J by 1 base, with 9 bases between them. The CDR3 loop is CASSFGQTNTEAFF. Written as DNA, the CDR3 is TGCGCCAGCAGCTTCGGACAGACGAACACTGAAGCTTTCTTT.

The rearrangement uses TRBV9 and TRBJ1-1; no firm D call. V lost 4 bases and J lost 0, with 10 bases in between. The CDR3 is 14 amino acids. Germline-derived CDR1 and CDR2 are SGDLS and YYNGEE. DNA of the CDR3: TGTGCCAGCAGCCCGGGAGTAATGAACACTGAAGCTTTCTTT. This gives the protein CASSPGVMNTEAFF.

The V gene is TRBV19, the J gene TRBJ2-7; possible D gene TRBD1, 6 bases. The V and J ends lost 3 bases and 4 bases respectively, with 13 bases between them. Germline lookup yields CDR1 LNHDA and CDR2 SQIVND (reference sequence). The CDR3 runs 14 residues. CDR3 protein: CASSIAGDLYEQYF. The DNA for the CDR3 is TGTGCCAGTAGTATCGCAGGGGATCTGTACGAGCAGTACTTC.

The V call is TRBV25-1, the J call TRBJ1-1; 8 nucleotides line up with TRBD1. The V segment lost 6 bases and the J segment 2 bases; nucleotides outside the gene matches: 2. Germline V gene lookup returns CDR1 MGHDK and CDR2 SYGVNS. This CDR3 contains 13 residues. CDR3 in DNA: TGTGCCAGCAGGGACAGGGAAAACACTGAAGCTTTCTTT. It encodes CASRDRENTEAFF.